This T cell receptor (beta chain) appears in the sequencing data of a study of neurological immune-mediated disorders. Findings and caveats of the study: The absence of any CDR3 amino acid sequence shared by expanded clones across subjects suggests that repertoires were private in all groups. Multiple sclerosis patients had less TCR clonal expansion than even healthy controls, unlike HTLV-1-associated myelopathy.

The CDR3 covers 13 residues. V was clipped by 3 bases and J by 5 bases, with 11 bases between them. Germline V gene data show CDR1 as DFQATT and CDR2 as SNEGSKA (reference sequence). Time point in this sample: technical triplicate 2. The making of cDNA relied on 5'RACE with 10-nucleotide random UMIs. TCRdb fed the 5' RACE reads into MiXCR, producing one record per CDR3 protein. This table has 25,000 to 35,000 distinct CDR3 sequences, about an eighth appearing once. In its sample, this clonotype was seen many times. The antigen remains undetermined. The specimen sequenced was CD4+ T cells from blood. The receptor was derived from a female donor with HTLV-1-associated myelopathy (HAM/TSP). The chain recombines TRBV20-1 with TRBJ2-4, with D perhaps matching TRBD2 (5 bases). As DNA, the CDR3 is TGCAGTGCTAGCCGGGAATGGGAAAACATTCAGTACTTC. It encodes CSASREWENIQYF.